This T cell receptor beta chain originates from a study of sequential checkpoint blockade in melanoma. Assay: immunoSEQ multiplex PCR; the TCRdb copy retains only in-frame clones and omits some. The sample gives roughly 4,600 clones, about 22% of which show up once; approximately 3.7% is in the top ten. Germline V gives CDR1 SGHNT, CDR2 YENEEA. The CDR3 loop spans 14 amino acids. Trimming removed 5 bases from V and 7 bases from J, with 12 bases in between. The treatment denotes: randomized to nivolumab then ipilimumab (arm A) or the reverse (arm B). Patients had received no earlier DNA-damaging chemotherapy. This clone is medium-sized within its sample.

The receptor was derived from a human donor with melanoma. The chain recombines TRBV11-3 with TRBJ1-6; D unresolved. The sequencing used tumor tissue (inferred from file names), collected from a patient given nivolumab and ipilimumab in sequence. In DNA, the CDR3 is TGTGCCAGCAGCCCCCAACCCCAGAATTCACCCCTCCACTTT. Translated: CASSPQPQNSPLHF.